The clone carrying this TCR beta chain has a handful of counts. TCRdb ran MiXCR on the RT-PCR reads and lists one entry per CDR3 protein. The table records about a million distinct CDR3 sequences, about a sixth of them present only once. The source of the sample is a study of patients and donors after allogeneic stem cell transplantation. V was cut by 6 bases and J by 0 bases, with 12 bases left in between. This CDR3 region has 15 residues. In germline, CDR1 is MNHNS, CDR2 SASEGT. This chain links TRBV6-1 with TRBJ1-3; D gene ambiguous. The clonotype was recovered from a human donor who was either an allogeneic HSCT recipient or a stem cell or donor lymphocyte infusion donor (not recorded which). It is not recorded whose cells these are; they may come from a transplant donor. The sample comprised blood, either unsorted or a sorted T cell fraction (not recorded which). The CDR3 reads CASSQQQSSGNTIYF. The CDR3, as DNA: TGTGCCAGCAGCCAGCAACAGAGCTCTGGAAACACCATATATTTT.